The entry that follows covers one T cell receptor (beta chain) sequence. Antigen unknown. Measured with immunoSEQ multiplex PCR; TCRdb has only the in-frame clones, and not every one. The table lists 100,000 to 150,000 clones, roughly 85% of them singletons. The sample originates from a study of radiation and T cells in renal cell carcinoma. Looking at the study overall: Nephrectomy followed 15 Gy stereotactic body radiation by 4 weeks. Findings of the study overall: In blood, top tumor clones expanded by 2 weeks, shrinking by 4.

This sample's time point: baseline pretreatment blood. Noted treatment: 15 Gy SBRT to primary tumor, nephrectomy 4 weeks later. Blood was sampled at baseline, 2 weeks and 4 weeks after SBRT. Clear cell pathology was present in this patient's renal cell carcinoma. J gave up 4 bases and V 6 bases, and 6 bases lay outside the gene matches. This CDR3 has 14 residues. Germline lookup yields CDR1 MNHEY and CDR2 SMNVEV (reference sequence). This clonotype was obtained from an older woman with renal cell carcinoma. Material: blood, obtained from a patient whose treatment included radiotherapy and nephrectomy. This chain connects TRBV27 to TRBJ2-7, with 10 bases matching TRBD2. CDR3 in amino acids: CASRGAGGPYEQYF. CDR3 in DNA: TGTGCCAGCAGAGGAGCGGGAGGGCCGTACGAGCAGTACTTC.